This record concerns one T cell receptor (beta chain) sequence. The antigen remains unidentified. A read error is possible here, since a much larger clone lies one base away. Other autoimmune diseases, uncontrolled infections, pregnancy and lactation each led to patient exclusion. Physicians reached a diagnosis by relying on clinical symptoms, serum thyroxine, TRAb, thyroid ultrasound and orbital computed tomography. This sample stems from a study of Graves' ophthalmopathy and Graves' hyperthyroidism. Overall study: Hyperthyroidism is called stable when no ophthalmopathy develops within 18 months of follow-up. Study-wide results and limits: The authors also found most expanded thyroid clonotypes above 0.001 frequency in blood.

The authors amplified TCR beta CDR3 regions from RNA transcripts. Investigators did first-round RT-PCR with HTBI primers, then second-round multiplex PCR. TCRdb processed the multiplex PCR reads anew with MiXCR; each CDR3 protein has one entry. The sample has about 600,000 distinct CDR3 sequences, about 35% seen once; the top ten hold about 4%. This receptor was taken from an adult man with Graves' hyperthyroidism. The sample comprised peripheral blood or thyroid tissue (not recorded which).

CDR3 in DNA: TGTGCCAGCAGCTTGGAGCCCGGTGAGGGGGCGAACTTC. It yields the protein CASSLEPGEGANF. The J gene is TRBJ2-5, the V gene TRBV5-6; TRBD1 matches 7 bases. CDR1 and CDR2 (germline): SGHDT, YYEEEE. The CDR3 is 13 residues long.